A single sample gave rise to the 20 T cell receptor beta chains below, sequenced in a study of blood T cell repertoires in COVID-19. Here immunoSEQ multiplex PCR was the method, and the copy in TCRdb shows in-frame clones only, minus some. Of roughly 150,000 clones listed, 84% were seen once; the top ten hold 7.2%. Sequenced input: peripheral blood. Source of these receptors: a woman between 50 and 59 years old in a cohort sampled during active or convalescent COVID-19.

The chain's CDR3 is CASRGPARGGYTF. The CDR3 bases are TGTGCCAGCAGGGGGCCCGCAAGGGGTGGCTACACCTTC. This sequence joins TRBV27 and TRBJ1-2; a weak D match, TRBD1 (5 bases). V was shortened by 6 bases and J by 7 bases, with 15 bases between the two germline ends. This CDR3 region has 13 residues. Germline CDR1 and CDR2: MNHEY and SMNVEV (reference sequence).

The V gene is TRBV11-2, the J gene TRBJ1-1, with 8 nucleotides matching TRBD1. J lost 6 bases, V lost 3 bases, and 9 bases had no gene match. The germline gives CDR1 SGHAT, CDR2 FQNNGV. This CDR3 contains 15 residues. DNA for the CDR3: TGTGCCAGCAGCTTTCTGCAGGGGGCCAATGCTGAAGCTTTCTTT. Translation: CASSFLQGANAEAFF.

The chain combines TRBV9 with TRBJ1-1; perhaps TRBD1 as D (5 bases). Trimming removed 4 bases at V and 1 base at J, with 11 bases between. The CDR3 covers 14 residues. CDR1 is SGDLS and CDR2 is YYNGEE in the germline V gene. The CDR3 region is CASSIREANTEAFF. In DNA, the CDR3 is TGTGCCAGCAGCATCAGGGAGGCGAACACTGAAGCTTTCTTT.

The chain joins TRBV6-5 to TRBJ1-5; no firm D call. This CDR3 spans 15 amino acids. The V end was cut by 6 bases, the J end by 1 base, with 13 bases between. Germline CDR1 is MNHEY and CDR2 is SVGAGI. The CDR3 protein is CASSSDGESNQPQHF. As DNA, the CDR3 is TGTGCCAGCAGCTCAGACGGGGAGAGCAATCAGCCCCAGCATTTT.

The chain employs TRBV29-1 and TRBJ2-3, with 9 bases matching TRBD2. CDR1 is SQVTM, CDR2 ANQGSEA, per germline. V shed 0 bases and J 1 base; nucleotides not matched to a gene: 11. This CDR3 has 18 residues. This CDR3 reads CSVEDEAGGPGGTDTQYF. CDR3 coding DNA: TGCAGCGTTGAAGATGAGGCGGGGGGGCCGGGAGGCACAGATACGCAGTATTTT.

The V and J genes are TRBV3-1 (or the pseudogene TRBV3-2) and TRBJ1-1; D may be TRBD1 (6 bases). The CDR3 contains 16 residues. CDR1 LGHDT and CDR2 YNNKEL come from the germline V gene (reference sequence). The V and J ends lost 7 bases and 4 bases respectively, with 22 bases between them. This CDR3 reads CASKGVRAGGGTEAFF. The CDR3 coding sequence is TGTGCCAGCAAGGGGGTAAGGGCCGGCGGGGGCACTGAAGCTTTCTTT.

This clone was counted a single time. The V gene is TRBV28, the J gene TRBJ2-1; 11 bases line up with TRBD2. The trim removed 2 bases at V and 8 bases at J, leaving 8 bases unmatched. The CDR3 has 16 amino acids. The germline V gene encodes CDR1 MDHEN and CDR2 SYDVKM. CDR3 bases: TGTGCCAGCAGTTTACCTAGCGGGGGGTCAAGTCATGAGCAGTTCTTC. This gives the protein CASSLPSGGSSHEQFF.

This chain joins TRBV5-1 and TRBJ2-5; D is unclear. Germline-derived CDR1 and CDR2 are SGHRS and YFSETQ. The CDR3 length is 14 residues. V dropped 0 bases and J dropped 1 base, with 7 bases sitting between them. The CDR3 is CASSLALAQETQYF. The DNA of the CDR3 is TGCGCCAGCAGCTTGGCCCTGGCCCAAGAGACCCAGTACTTC.

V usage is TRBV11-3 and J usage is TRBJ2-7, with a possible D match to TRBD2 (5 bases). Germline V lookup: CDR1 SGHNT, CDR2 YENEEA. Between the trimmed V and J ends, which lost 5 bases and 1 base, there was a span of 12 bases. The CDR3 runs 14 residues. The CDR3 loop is CASSLGVGSYEQYF. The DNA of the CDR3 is TGTGCCAGCAGCCTCGGGGTAGGTTCCTACGAGCAGTACTTC.

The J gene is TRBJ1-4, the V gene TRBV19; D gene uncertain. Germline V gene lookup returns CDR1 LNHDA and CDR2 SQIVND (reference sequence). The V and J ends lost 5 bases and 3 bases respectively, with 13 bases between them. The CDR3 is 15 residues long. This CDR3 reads CASSSAKYSNEKLFF. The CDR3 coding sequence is TGTGCCAGTAGTTCCGCTAAATACTCTAATGAAAAACTGTTTTTT.

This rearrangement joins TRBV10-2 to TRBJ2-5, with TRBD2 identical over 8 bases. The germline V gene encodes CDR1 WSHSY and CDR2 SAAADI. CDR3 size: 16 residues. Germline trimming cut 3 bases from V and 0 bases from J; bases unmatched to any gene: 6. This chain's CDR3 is CASSDRQRGYQETQYF. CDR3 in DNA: TGCGCCAGCAGTGATCGTCAGCGGGGGTACCAAGAGACCCAGTACTTC.

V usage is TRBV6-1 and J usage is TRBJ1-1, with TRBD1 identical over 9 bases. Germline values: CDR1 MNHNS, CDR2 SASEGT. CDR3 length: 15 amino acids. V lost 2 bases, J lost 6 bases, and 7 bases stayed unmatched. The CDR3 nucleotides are TGTGCCAGCAGTGAAAGACAGGGGGTAACATCTGAAGCTTTCTTT. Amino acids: CASSERQGVTSEAFF.

CDR3 coding DNA: TGTGCCAGCAGCCAAGGAGGTAATGAGGAAAAACTGTTTTTT. Encoded protein: CASSQGGNEEKLFF. This chain uses TRBV3-1 (or the pseudogene TRBV3-2) with TRBJ1-4; no definite D call. Deletions cut 1 base from V and 8 bases from J, with 11 bases between. This CDR3 is built from 14 residues. CDR1 is LGHDT, CDR2 YNNKEL, per germline (reference sequence).

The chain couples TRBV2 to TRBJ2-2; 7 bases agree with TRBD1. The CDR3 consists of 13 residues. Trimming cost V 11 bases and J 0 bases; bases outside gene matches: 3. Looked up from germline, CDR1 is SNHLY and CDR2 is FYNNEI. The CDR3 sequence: CAGGQSNTGELFF. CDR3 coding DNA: TGTGCCGGGGGACAGTCGAACACCGGGGAGCTGTTTTTT. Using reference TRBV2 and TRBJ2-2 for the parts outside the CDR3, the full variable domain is EPEVTQTPSHQVTQMGQEVILRCVPISNHLYFYWYRQILGQKVEFLVSFYNNEISEKSEIFDDQFSVERPDGSNFTLKIRSTKLEDSAMYFCAGGQSNTGELFFGEGSRLTVL.

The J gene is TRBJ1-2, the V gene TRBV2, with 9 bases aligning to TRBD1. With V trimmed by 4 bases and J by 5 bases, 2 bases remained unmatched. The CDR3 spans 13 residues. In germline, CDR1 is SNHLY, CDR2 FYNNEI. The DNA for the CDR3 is TGTGCCAGCAGTGCAGGACAGGGGTATGGCTACACCTTC. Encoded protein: CASSAGQGYGYTF.

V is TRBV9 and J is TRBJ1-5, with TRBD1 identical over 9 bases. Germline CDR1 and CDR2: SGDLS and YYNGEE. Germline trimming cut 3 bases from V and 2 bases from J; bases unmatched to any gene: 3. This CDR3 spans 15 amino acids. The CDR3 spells CASSAGQGGNQPQHF. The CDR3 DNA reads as TGTGCCAGCAGCGCGGGACAGGGAGGCAATCAGCCCCAGCATTTT.

CDR3 DNA sequence: TGCAGTGCTAGTAGCGGGGGGGCCCTCACCGGGGAGCTGTTTTTT. This sequence encodes CSASSGGALTGELFF. The chain recombines TRBV20-1 with TRBJ2-2; 11 nucleotides match TRBD2. Trimming at V came to 3 bases and at J to 4 bases, leaving 4 bases not matched to a gene. The CDR3 runs to 15 residues. Germline V CDR1 and CDR2: DFQATT, SNEGSKA (reference sequence).

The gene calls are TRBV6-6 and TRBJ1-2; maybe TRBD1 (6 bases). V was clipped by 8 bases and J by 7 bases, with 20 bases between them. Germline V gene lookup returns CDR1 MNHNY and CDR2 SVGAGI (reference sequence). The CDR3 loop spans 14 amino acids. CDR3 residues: CASVNYRGASGYTF. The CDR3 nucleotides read TGTGCCAGCGTAAACTACCGGGGGGCGAGTGGCTACACCTTC.

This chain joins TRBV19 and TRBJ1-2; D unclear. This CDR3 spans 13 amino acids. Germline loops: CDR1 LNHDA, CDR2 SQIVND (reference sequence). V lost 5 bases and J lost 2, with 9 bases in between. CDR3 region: CASSFEGNYGYTF. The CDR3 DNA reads TGTGCCAGTAGTTTCGAGGGAAACTATGGCTACACCTTC. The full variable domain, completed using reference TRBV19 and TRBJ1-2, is DGGITQSPKYLFRKEGQNVTLSCEQNLNHDAMYWYRQDPGQGLRLIYYSQIVNDFQKGDIAEGYSVSREKKESFPLTVTSAQKNPTAFYLCASSFEGNYGYTFGSGTRLTVV.

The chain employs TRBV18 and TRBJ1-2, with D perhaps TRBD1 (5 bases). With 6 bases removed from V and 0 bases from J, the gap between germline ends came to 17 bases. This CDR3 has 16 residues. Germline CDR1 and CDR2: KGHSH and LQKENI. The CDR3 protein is CASSRVTGQTNYGYTF. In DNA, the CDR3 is TGTGCCAGCTCGCGAGTAACAGGCCAAACTAACTATGGCTACACCTTC.